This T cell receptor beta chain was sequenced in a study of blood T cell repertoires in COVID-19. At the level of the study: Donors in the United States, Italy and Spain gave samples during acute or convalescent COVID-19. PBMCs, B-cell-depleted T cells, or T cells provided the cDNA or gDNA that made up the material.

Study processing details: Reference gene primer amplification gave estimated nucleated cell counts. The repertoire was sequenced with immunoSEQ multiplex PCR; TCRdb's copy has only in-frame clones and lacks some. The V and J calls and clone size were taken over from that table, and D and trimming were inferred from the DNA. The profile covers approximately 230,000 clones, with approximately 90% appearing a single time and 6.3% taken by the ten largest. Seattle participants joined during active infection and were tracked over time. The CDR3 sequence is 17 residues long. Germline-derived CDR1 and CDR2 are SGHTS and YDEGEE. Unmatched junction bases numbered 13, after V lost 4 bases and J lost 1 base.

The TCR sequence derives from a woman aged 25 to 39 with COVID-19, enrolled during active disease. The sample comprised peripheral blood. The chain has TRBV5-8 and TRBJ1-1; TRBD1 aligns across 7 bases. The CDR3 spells CASSPLRDSLGNTEAFF. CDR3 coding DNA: TGTGCCAGCAGCCCTCTCCGGGACAGTCTCGGGAACACTGAAGCTTTCTTT.